The 6 T cell receptor beta chains reported below all come from one sample, sequenced in a study of blood T cell repertoires in COVID-19. Method: immunoSEQ multiplex PCR; TCRdb's copy keeps in-frame clones and lacks some. The sample yields 140,000 to 150,000 clones, more than 75% seen once. Sequencing input: peripheral blood. These receptors were taken from an elderly man with acute or convalescent COVID-19.

The rearrangement links TRBV5-1 to TRBJ2-5; 8 bases map to TRBD2. The CDR3 contains 14 residues. Germline CDR1 reads SGHRS; CDR2 reads YFSETQ. Trimming took 3 bases from V and 5 from J; bases not matched to a gene: 6. The CDR3 protein is CASSWSGGAETQYF. The CDR3 DNA reads TGCGCCAGCAGCTGGTCGGGGGGGGCTGAGACCCAGTACTTC.

V usage is TRBV24-1 and J usage is TRBJ1-4, with 7 nucleotides matching TRBD1. Per germline, CDR1 KGHDR and CDR2 SFDVKD. This CDR3 has 15 residues. V was clipped by 3 bases and J by 5 bases; unmatched bases: 5. CDR3 in amino acids: CATSDGDRLNEKLFF. The CDR3 DNA sequence: TGTGCCACCAGTGATGGGGACAGATTAAATGAAAAACTGTTTTTT.

CDR3 region: CASSLAGARETQYF. CDR3 sequence (DNA): TGTGCCAGCAGTTTAGCAGGGGCCCGCGAGACCCAGTACTTC. The chain recombines TRBV27 with TRBJ2-5; D is possibly TRBD1 (6 bases). V gave up 2 bases and J gave up 5 bases, with 12 bases separating them. The CDR3 loop spans 14 amino acids. Germline V gene sequence: CDR1 MNHEY, CDR2 SMNVEV (reference sequence).

The J gene is TRBJ1-4, the V gene TRBV30; no clear D. This CDR3 spans 12 amino acids. With 4 bases removed from V and 7 bases from J, the gap between germline ends came to 10 bases. Germline-derived CDR1 and CDR2 are GTSNPN and SVGIG (reference sequence). The CDR3 bases are TGTGCCTGGATGTTTGCGGGTGAAAAACTGTTTTTT. It codes for CAWMFAGEKLFF.

The rearrangement uses TRBV3-1 (or the pseudogene TRBV3-2) and TRBJ1-1, with a tentative D call TRBD1 (6 bases). The germline V gene has CDR1 LGHDT and CDR2 YNNKEL (reference sequence). CDR3 length equals 16 residues. The V end lost 1 base, the J end lost 1 base, and 13 bases lay between the germline ends. CDR3 nucleotide sequence: TGTGCCAGCAGCCAAGCGATGAGGGGGAGGAACACTGAAGCTTTCTTT. Translation: CASSQAMRGRNTEAFF.

The chain combines TRBV5-4 with TRBJ1-4; weak D call: TRBD1 (5 bases). V lost 0 bases, J lost 4 bases, and 7 bases lay in between. The CDR3 has 14 amino acids. CDR1 is SGHNT and CDR2 is YYREEE in the germline V gene (reference sequence). The CDR3 nucleotides read TGTGCCAGCAGCTTGGCAGGGAATAATGAAAAACTGTTTTTT. This gives the protein CASSLAGNNEKLFF.